These 32 T cell receptor beta chains were sequenced from one sample in a study of OX40 agonist ivuxolimab in advanced cancers. Sequencing used immunoSEQ multiplex PCR; TCRdb keeps in-frame clones, though not all of them. The sample holds about 19,000 clones, roughly 90% seen once. The sequencing used CD4+ or CD8+ T cells sorted from blood, collected in a trial of the OX40 agonist ivuxolimab. Every receptor here comes from an adult with an advanced solid tumor such as melanoma, head and neck, liver or kidney cancer.

As regards this clone: The identical CDR3 is also encoded by other nucleotide sequences in the sample. The chain is built from TRBV6-6 and TRBJ1-5; 7 positions match TRBD1. V lost 0 bases, J lost 4 bases, and 3 bases stayed unmatched. The CDR3 consists of 15 residues. CDR1 is MNHNY, CDR2 SVGAGI, per germline (reference sequence). CDR3: CASSYSGGSNQPQHF. CDR3 coding DNA: TGTGCCAGCAGTTACTCAGGGGGCTCAAATCAGCCCCAGCATTTT.

The chain is built from TRBV5-4 and TRBJ2-1; D uncertain. V gave up 3 bases and J gave up 8 bases, with 6 bases separating them. Germline V gene sequence: CDR1 SGHNT, CDR2 YYREEE (reference sequence). This CDR3 is built from 11 residues. CDR3 bases: TGTGCCAGCAGCTCCCGACATGAGCAGTTCTTC. Amino acid sequence: CASSSRHEQFF.

The chain links TRBV6-6 to TRBJ1-5, with TRBD1 as a possible D gene (5 bases). This CDR3 is 15 amino acids long. CDR1 MNHNY and CDR2 SVGAGI come from the germline V gene (reference sequence). V was shortened by 0 bases and J by 4 bases, with 10 bases between the two germline ends. CDR3 coding DNA: TGTGCCAGCAGTTACTCGTCAGGGTCTAATCAGCCCCAGCATTTT. Its protein product is CASSYSSGSNQPQHF.

This clone was recorded only once. The chain joins TRBV5-6 to TRBJ1-1; no clear D. CDR1 is SGHDT and CDR2 is YYEEEE in the germline V gene. This CDR3 region has 13 residues. V lost 4 bases, J lost 2 bases, and 9 bases lay in between. CDR3 sequence reads: CASSTAYNTEAFF. The CDR3 DNA reads TGTGCCAGCAGCACAGCTTACAACACTGAAGCTTTCTTT.

The chain links TRBV19 to TRBJ2-1, with a weak D call TRBD2 (6 bases). V shed 7 bases and J shed 6 bases, with 16 bases lying between them. CDR1 is LNHDA, CDR2 SQIVND, per germline (reference sequence). The CDR3 is 14 amino acids. The CDR3 region has the DNA TGTGCCAGTACCTCGCGGGGACTTGTCAATGAGCAGTTCTTC. Residues: CASTSRGLVNEQFF.

The V and J genes are TRBV19 and TRBJ1-1; TRBD1 is a possible D gene (6 bases). With 3 bases removed from V and 6 bases from J, the gap between germline ends came to 17 bases. Germline V gene lookup returns CDR1 LNHDA and CDR2 SQIVND (reference sequence). The CDR3 has 15 amino acids. CDR3 amino acids: CASSIDRWGAPEAFF. The CDR3 DNA follows: TGTGCCAGTAGTATTGACAGGTGGGGAGCCCCTGAAGCTTTCTTT.

The chain joins TRBV5-1 to TRBJ2-2; no clear D. Germline V gene data show CDR1 as SGHRS and CDR2 as YFSETQ. V was cut by 2 bases and J by 7 bases, with 15 bases left in between. This CDR3 has 15 amino acids. The CDR3 region has the DNA TGCGCCAGCAGCTTAAGGCCCCGGTTAGACGGGGAGCTGTTTTTT. Translated, it gives CASSLRPRLDGELFF.

The rearrangement links TRBV5-8 to TRBJ1-5; D is uncertain. Germline CDR1 is SGHTS and CDR2 is YDEGEE. V was shortened by 3 bases and J by 6 bases, with 13 bases between the two germline ends. The CDR3 sequence is 14 residues long. In DNA, the CDR3 is TGTGCCAGCAGCTGGCTCGGGGATACTCAGCCCCAGCATTTT. Translating it yields CASSWLGDTQPQHF. Full variable domain (missing parts from reference TRBV5-8 and TRBJ1-5): EAGVTQSPTHLIKTRGQQATLRCSPISGHTSVYWYQQALGLGLQFLLWYDEGEERNRGNFPPRFSGRQFPNYSSELNVNALELEDSALYLCASSWLGDTQPQHFGDGTRLSIL.

J is TRBJ2-7 and V is TRBV6-5; no clear D gene. CDR3 size: 12 residues. Per the germline V gene, CDR1 is MNHEY and CDR2 is SVGAGI. V lost 2 bases and J 6 bases, leaving 8 bases between the germline ends. CDR3 amino acids: CASSYGVGEQYF. Here the CDR3 DNA reads TGTGCCAGCAGTTACGGTGTGGGCGAGCAGTACTTC.

The V call is TRBV27, the J call TRBJ2-1, with D tentatively TRBD1 or TRBD2 (5 bases each). V lost 10 bases, J lost 10 bases, and 17 bases lay in between. Germline V gives CDR1 MNHEY, CDR2 SMNVEV (reference sequence). There are 12 residues in the CDR3. The CDR3, as DNA: TGTGCCACGGTCCTGGGACGAGGGGAGCAGTTCTTC. Amino acids: CATVLGRGEQFF.

This clone was observed a handful of times. The V call is TRBV2, the J call TRBJ2-7; 12 positions match TRBD2. CDR3 size: 14 residues. Germline CDR1 SNHLY, CDR2 FYNNEI. The V segment lost 8 bases and the J segment 4 bases; nucleotides outside the gene matches: 6. CDR3 in DNA: TGTGCCAGCGATCAACTAGCGGGGGGTTACGAGCAGTACTTC. It encodes CASDQLAGGYEQYF.

The J gene is TRBJ2-7, the V gene TRBV6-6; D call uncertain. CDR3 length: 13 residues. Germline lookup yields CDR1 MNHNY and CDR2 SVGAGI (reference sequence). V gave up 1 base and J gave up 5 bases, with 9 bases separating them. CDR3 sequence: CASSYFRPNEQYF. CDR3 DNA sequence: TGTGCCAGCAGTTACTTCCGCCCCAACGAGCAGTACTTC.

The chain combines TRBV28 with TRBJ2-2, with D tentatively TRBD1 (5 bases). Deletions cut 6 bases from V and 6 bases from J, with 14 bases between. CDR1 and CDR2 from the germline V gene are MDHEN and SYDVKM. The CDR3 totals 14 residues. CDR3 residues: CASSVRVRSGELFF. The DNA for the CDR3 is TGTGCCAGCAGCGTCAGGGTCAGATCCGGGGAGCTGTTTTTT. The full variable domain, its missing parts supplied by reference TRBV28 and TRBJ2-2, is DVKVTQSSRYLVKRTGEKVFLECVQDMDHENMFWYRQDPGLGLRLIYFSYDVKMKEKGDIPEGYSVSREKKERFSLILESASTNQTSMYLCASSVRVRSGELFFGEGSRLTVL.

This rearrangement joins TRBV27 to TRBJ2-1; TRBD2 is a possible D gene (6 bases). The CDR3 is 14 residues long. The V gene lost 6 bases and the J gene lost 6 bases, with 15 bases spanning the gap. Germline V gives CDR1 MNHEY, CDR2 SMNVEV (reference sequence). Written as DNA, the CDR3 is TGTGCCAGCAGATCGGGGGTAGGTCTCAATGAGCAGTTCTTC. It encodes CASRSGVGLNEQFF.

The chain employs TRBV11-3 and TRBJ1-3; no clear D. With 0 bases removed from V and 2 bases from J, the gap between germline ends came to 8 bases. The CDR3 is made up of 15 amino acids. Germline V gene sequence: CDR1 SGHNT, CDR2 YENEEA. The CDR3 region is CASSLEAGTGNTIYF. The CDR3 DNA reads TGTGCCAGCAGCTTAGAAGCCGGGACTGGAAACACCATATATTTT.

This sequence joins TRBV28 and TRBJ2-7; 7 bases are a match to TRBD1. The CDR3 sequence is 16 residues long. V gave up 6 bases and J gave up 5 bases; unmatched junction bases: 16. Germline values: CDR1 MDHEN, CDR2 SYDVKM. The CDR3 here is CASSPNHRGPQNEQYF. CDR3 in DNA: TGTGCCAGCAGCCCGAACCACAGGGGCCCCCAGAACGAGCAGTACTTC.

The chain recombines TRBV4-1 with TRBJ2-1; 13 bases fit TRBD2. The CDR3 sequence is 15 residues long. Germline values: CDR1 MGHRA, CDR2 YSYEKL. V dropped 3 bases and J dropped 8; count of bases not matched to a gene: 4. The CDR3 protein is CASSQTSGRKDEQFF. The CDR3, as DNA: TGCGCCAGCAGCCAGACTAGCGGGAGGAAGGATGAGCAGTTCTTC.

The chain employs TRBV7-2 and TRBJ2-5; 9 nucleotides align to TRBD1. CDR3 size: 18 residues. With 5 bases clipped from V and 1 base from J, the junction kept 14 bases outside the gene matches. The germline V gene has CDR1 SGHTA and CDR2 FQGNSA. As DNA, the CDR3 is TGTGCCAGCAGCACTTGGACAGGGGACCACGTGGTCCAAGAGACCCAGTACTTC. Amino acid sequence: CASSTWTGDHVVQETQYF.

This rearrangement joins TRBV5-6 to TRBJ1-1; D is possibly TRBD1 (5 bases). The germline V and J ends were trimmed by 2 bases and 3 bases, with 8 bases remaining between them. This CDR3 region has 13 residues. The germline V gene has CDR1 SGHDT and CDR2 YYEEEE. In DNA form, the CDR3 reads TGTGCCAGCAGCTTCGCGGGGGACACTGAAGCTTTCTTT. It specifies CASSFAGDTEAFF.

This clone appeared a few times. J is TRBJ2-3 and V is TRBV11-2; no clear D gene. This CDR3 is 14 amino acids long. In germline, CDR1 is SGHAT, CDR2 FQNNGV. Trimming stripped 5 bases from V and 5 bases from J, with 14 bases between. The CDR3 is CASSPEVVLDTQYF. DNA of the CDR3: TGTGCCAGCAGCCCAGAGGTAGTGCTAGATACGCAGTATTTT. The complete variable domain, with remaining parts taken from reference TRBV11-2 and TRBJ2-3, reads EAGVAQSPRYKIIEKRQSVAFWCNPISGHATLYWYQQILGQGPKLLIQFQNNGVVDDSQLPKDRFSAERLKGVDSTLKIQPAKLEDSAVYLCASSPEVVLDTQYFGPGTRLTVL.

The chain couples TRBV6-5 to TRBJ2-3; possibly TRBD1 or TRBD2 for D (5 bases each). The CDR3 totals 14 residues. Between the trimmed V and J ends, which lost 10 bases and 3 bases, there was a span of 17 bases. Germline CDR1 reads MNHEY; CDR2 reads SVGAGI. This CDR3 is CATARDVETDTQYF. As DNA, the CDR3 is TGTGCCACCGCCCGGGACGTCGAAACAGATACGCAGTATTTT.

This rearrangement joins TRBV5-1 to TRBJ2-6; D gene ambiguous. The V and J ends lost 0 bases and 5 bases respectively, with 6 bases between them. The CDR3 has 14 amino acids. Germline CDR1 SGHRS, CDR2 YFSETQ. The CDR3 nucleotides read TGCGCCAGCAGCTTGGAAGAATGGGCCAACGTCCTGACTTTC. Residues: CASSLEEWANVLTF.

The rearrangement links TRBV2 to TRBJ1-6; 7 bases fit TRBD1. The CDR3 extends over 14 amino acids. Germline CDR1 and CDR2: SNHLY and FYNNEI. The ends lost 2 bases at V and 9 bases at J; junction bases unmatched: 4. DNA of the CDR3: TGTGCCAGCAGTGAACGACAGGGACGTTCACCCCTCCACTTT. It encodes CASSERQGRSPLHF.

The chain employs TRBV19 and TRBJ2-1; D may match TRBD1 or TRBD2 (5 bases each). In germline, CDR1 is LNHDA, CDR2 SQIVND (reference sequence). Trimming shortened V by 4 bases and J by 0 bases, and 16 bases separated the two germline ends. The CDR3 spans 17 residues. CDR3 sequence (DNA): TGTGCCAGTAGTACTAAGGGACCTTTAAGCTCCTACAATGAGCAGTTCTTC. It specifies CASSTKGPLSSYNEQFF.

This clone came up a few times. This chain uses TRBV11-3 with TRBJ2-7, with a weak D call TRBD1 (6 bases). Germline CDR1 reads SGHNT; CDR2 reads YENEEA. V shed 2 bases and J shed 1 base, with 12 bases lying between them. The CDR3 totals 15 residues. The CDR3 nucleotides read TGTGCCAGCAGCTTATACTCAGGGGAATCCTACGAGCAGTACTTC. Encoded protein: CASSLYSGESYEQYF.

J is TRBJ2-2 and V is TRBV19; weak D call: TRBD2 (5 bases). Germline CDR1 and CDR2: LNHDA and SQIVND (reference sequence). The CDR3 runs 11 residues. The CDR3 protein is CDIRGPGELFF. The CDR3 DNA sequence: TGTGACATACGGGGTCCCGGGGAGCTGTTTTTT.

V and J are TRBV7-2 and TRBJ2-1, with D possibly TRBD2 on 5 matching bases. Germline V lookup: CDR1 SGHTA, CDR2 FQGNSA. This CDR3 has 14 residues. V lost 3 bases and J 5 bases, leaving 11 bases between the germline ends. The CDR3 region is CASSFLLVNNEQFF. CDR3 nucleotides: TGTGCCAGCAGCTTTTTACTAGTCAACAATGAGCAGTTCTTC.

The gene calls are TRBV13 and TRBJ2-1; D is unclear. The CDR3 is 16 amino acids. Deletions cut 5 bases from V and 7 bases from J, with 21 bases between. CDR1 and CDR2 (germline): PRHDT, FYEKMQ (reference sequence). The CDR3 loop reads CASSAGPGARRNEQFF. DNA of the CDR3: TGTGCCAGCAGCGCCGGCCCCGGCGCCCGACGGAATGAGCAGTTCTTC. The full variable domain, rest sourced from reference TRBV13 and TRBJ2-1, is AAGVIQSPRHLIKEKRETATLKCYPIPRHDTVYWYQQGPGQDPQFLISFYEKMQSDKGSIPDRFSAQQFSDYHSELNMSSLELGDSALYFCASSAGPGARRNEQFFGPGTRLTVL.

The gene calls are TRBV7-9 and TRBJ2-3, with D perhaps TRBD1 or TRBD2 (5 bases each). V lost 0 bases to trimming and J lost 1 base, with 8 bases between them. Germline V gene lookup returns CDR1 SEHNR and CDR2 FQNEAQ (reference sequence). The CDR3 length is 15 residues. CDR3 nucleotide sequence: TGTGCCAGCAGCTTAGCTGTGGGGGGCACAGATACGCAGTATTTT. The encoded protein is CASSLAVGGTDTQYF.

This chain uses TRBV27 with TRBJ2-7, with 9 nucleotides matching TRBD1. Germline V gives CDR1 MNHEY, CDR2 SMNVEV (reference sequence). The length of the CDR3 is 14 residues. V gave up 5 bases and J gave up 2 bases; unmatched junction bases: 4. The CDR3 loop is CASSHRGRTYEQYF. The CDR3 DNA is TGTGCCAGCAGTCACAGGGGGCGGACCTACGAGCAGTACTTC.

The V gene is TRBV29-1, the J gene TRBJ1-3; 10 bases match TRBD1. Germline CDR1 and CDR2: SQVTM and ANQGSEA. This CDR3 contains 16 residues. V shed 0 bases and J 7 bases; nucleotides not matched to a gene: 9. The CDR3 bases are TGCAGCGTTGAAGATCTTCCGGGACAGGGGAGGAACACCATATATTTT. Protein product: CSVEDLPGQGRNTIYF.

The rearrangement joins TRBV29-1 to TRBJ1-5, with TRBD1 as a possible D gene (5 bases). V lost 4 bases and J 1 base, leaving 8 bases between the germline ends. The CDR3 consists of 13 residues. Germline V CDR1 and CDR2: SQVTM, ANQGSEA. CDR3 sequence reads: CSVAEGSNQPQHF. For the CDR3, the DNA is TGCAGCGTTGCAGAGGGGAGCAATCAGCCCCAGCATTTT.